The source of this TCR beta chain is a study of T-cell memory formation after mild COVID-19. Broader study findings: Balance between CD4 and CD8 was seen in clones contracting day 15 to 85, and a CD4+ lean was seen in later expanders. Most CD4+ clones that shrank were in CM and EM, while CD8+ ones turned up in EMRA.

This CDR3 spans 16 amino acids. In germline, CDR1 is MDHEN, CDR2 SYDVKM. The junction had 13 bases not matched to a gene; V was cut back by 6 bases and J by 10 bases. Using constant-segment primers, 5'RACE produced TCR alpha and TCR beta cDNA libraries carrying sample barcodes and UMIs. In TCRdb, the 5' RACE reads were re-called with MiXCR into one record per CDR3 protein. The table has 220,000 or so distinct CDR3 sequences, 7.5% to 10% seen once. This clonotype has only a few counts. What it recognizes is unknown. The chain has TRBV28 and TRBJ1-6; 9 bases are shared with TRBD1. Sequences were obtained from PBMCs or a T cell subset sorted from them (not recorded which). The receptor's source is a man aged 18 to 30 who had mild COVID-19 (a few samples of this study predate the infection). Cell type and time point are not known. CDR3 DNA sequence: TGTGCCAGCAGCCCCCCCGGGACAGGGTTTTTGTCACCCCTCCACTTT. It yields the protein CASSPPGTGFLSPLHF.